This is a list of T cell receptor beta chains from one sample in a study of CD8 T cells in ankylosing spondylitis. Each CDR3 protein gets one entry after TCRdb re-called the 5' RACE reads with MiXCR. The sample has hundreds of thousands of distinct CDR3 sequences, approximately 10% seen once. The sequenced sample consisted of blood, either unsorted or a sorted T cell fraction (not recorded which). These receptors all stem from a male donor with ankylosing spondylitis or in good health (not recorded which). Each CDR3 is given with its conserved first and last residue. The D gene is left open where the match is weak. Rows may omit the clone size; those that give it use once, few, many or a size class.

d_gene	v_gene	abundance	j_gene	CDR3aa	CDR3nt
TRBD1	TRBV5-1	many	TRBJ2-1	CASIAGDRGTNEQFF	TGCGCCAGCATTGCGGGGGACAGGGGCACTAATGAGCAGTTCTTC
-	TRBV25-1	-	TRBJ1-2	CASSDPLEVGYTF	TGTGCCAGCAGTGACCCTCTAGAAGTGGGCTACACCTTC
-	TRBV7-9	many	TRBJ1-5	CASSLGSGDNQPQHF	TGTGCCAGCAGCTTAGGCAGTGGAGACAATCAGCCCCAGCATTTT
-	TRBV7-9	many	TRBJ2-3	CASSAGKGTQYF	TGTGCCAGCAGTGCGGGGAAAGGTACGCAGTATTTT
-	TRBV10-3	few	TRBJ2-7	CAISEGDLSYEQYF	TGTGCCATCAGTGAAGGGGACCTTTCCTACGAGCAGTACTTC
-	TRBV27	few	TRBJ2-2	CASNRGTVNTGELFF	TGTGCCAGCAACCGGGGAACAGTGAACACCGGGGAGCTGTTTTTT
-	TRBV9	-	TRBJ2-2	CASFRGNTGELFF	TGTGCCAGCTTCCGGGGGAACACCGGGGAGCTGTTTTTT
-	TRBV20-1	many	TRBJ2-3	CSARDWVGSTDTQYF	TGCAGTGCTAGAGATTGGGTCGGAAGCACAGATACGCAGTATTTT
-	TRBV3-1	many	TRBJ2-3	CASSQGPGSTDTQYF	TGTGCCAGCAGCCAAGGGCCGGGAAGCACAGATACGCAGTATTTT
TRBD2	TRBV20-1	many	TRBJ2-3	CSAELAGTTDTQYF	TGCAGTGCTGAACTAGCGGGGACCACAGATACGCAGTATTTT
-	TRBV2	few	TRBJ1-2	CASSELGFGYTF	TGTGCCAGCAGTGAATTGGGGTTTGGCTATACCTTC
TRBD2	TRBV4-2	many	TRBJ2-7	CASSQDLLGLASEGEQYF	TGTGCCAGCAGCCAAGATCTACTGGGACTAGCATCCGAGGGCGAGCAGTACTTC
-	TRBV20-1	many	TRBJ2-7	CSARPGGSGEQYF	TGCAGTGCTAGACCGGGGGGCTCGGGCGAGCAGTACTTC